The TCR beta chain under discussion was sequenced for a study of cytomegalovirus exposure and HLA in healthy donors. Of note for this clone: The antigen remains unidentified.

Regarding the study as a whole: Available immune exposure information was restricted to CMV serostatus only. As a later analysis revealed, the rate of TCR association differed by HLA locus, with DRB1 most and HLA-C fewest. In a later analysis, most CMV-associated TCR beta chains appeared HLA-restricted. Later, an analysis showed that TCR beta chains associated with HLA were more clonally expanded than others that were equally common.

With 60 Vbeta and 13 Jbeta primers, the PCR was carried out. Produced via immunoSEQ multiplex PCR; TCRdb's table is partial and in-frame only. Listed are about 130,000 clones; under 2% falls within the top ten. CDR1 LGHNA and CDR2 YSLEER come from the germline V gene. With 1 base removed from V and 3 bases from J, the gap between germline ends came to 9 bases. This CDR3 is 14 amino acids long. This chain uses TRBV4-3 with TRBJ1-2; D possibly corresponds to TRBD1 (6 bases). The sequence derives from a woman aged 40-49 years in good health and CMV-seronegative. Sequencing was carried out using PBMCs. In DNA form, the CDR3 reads TGCGCCAGCAGCCAAGGTAACAGGGACTATGGCTACACCTTC. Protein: CASSQGNRDYGYTF.